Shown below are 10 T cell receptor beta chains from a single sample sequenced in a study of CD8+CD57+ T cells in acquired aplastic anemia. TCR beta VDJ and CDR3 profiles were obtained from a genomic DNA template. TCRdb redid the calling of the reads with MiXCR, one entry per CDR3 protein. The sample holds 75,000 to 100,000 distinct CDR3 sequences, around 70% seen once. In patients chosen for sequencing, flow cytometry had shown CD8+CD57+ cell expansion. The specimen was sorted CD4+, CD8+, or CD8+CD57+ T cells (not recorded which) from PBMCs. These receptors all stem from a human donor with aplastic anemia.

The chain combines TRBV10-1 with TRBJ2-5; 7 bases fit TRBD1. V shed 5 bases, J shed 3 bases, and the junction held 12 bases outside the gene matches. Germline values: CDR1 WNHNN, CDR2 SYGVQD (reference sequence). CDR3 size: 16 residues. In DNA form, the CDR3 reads TGCGCCAGCAGTTTTCCTCGGACAGGAAATAAAGAGACCCAGTACTTC. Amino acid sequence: CASSFPRTGNKETQYF.

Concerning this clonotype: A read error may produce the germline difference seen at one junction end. The CDR3 protein is CAISESGQPNTEAFF. DNA of the CDR3: TGTGCCATCAGTGAGTCGGGACAACCGAACACTGAAGCTTTCTTC. The rearrangement joins TRBV10-3 to TRBJ1-1; tentatively, D is TRBD1 (6 bases). Germline assignment: CDR1 ENHRY and CDR2 SYGVKD. This CDR3 has 15 amino acids.

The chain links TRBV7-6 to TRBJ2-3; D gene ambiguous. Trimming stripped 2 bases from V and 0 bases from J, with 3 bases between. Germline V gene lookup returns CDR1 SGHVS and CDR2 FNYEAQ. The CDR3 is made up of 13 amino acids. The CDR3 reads CASSLLSTDTQYF. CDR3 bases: TGTGCCAGCAGCTTACTAAGCACAGATACGCAGTATTTT.

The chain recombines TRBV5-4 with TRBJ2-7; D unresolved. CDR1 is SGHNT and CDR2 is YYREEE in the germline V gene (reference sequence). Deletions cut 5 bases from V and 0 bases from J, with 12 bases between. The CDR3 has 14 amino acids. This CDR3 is CASSLSWDSYEQYF. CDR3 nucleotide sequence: TGTGCCAGCAGTCTAAGTTGGGACTCCTACGAGCAGTACTTC.

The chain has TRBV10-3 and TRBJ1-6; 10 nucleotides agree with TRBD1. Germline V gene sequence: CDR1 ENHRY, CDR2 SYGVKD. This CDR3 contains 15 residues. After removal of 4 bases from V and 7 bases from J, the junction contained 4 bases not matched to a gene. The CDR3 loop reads CAISVRQGANSPLHF. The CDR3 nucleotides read TGTGCCATCAGTGTTCGACAGGGGGCAAATTCACCCCTCCACTTT.

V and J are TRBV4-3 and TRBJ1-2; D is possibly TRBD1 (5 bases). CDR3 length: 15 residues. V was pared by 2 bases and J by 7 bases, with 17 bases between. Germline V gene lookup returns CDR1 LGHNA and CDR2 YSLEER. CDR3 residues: CASSQRDRDTRGYTF. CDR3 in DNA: TGCGCCAGCAGCCAAAGGGACCGCGATACTCGTGGCTACACCTTC.

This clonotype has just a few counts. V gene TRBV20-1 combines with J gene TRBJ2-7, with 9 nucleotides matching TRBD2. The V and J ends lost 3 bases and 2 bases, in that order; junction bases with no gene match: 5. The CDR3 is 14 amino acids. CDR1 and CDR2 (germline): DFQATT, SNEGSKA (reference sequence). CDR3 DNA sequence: TGCAGTGCTAGGAAAGCGGGAGGAACCTACGAGCAGTACTTC. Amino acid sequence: CSARKAGGTYEQYF.

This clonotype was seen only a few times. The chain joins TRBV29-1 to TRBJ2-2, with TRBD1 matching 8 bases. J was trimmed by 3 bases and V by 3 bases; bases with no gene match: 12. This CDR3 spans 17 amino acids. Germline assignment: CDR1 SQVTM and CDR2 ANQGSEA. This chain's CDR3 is CSVDVKGTGDYTGELFF. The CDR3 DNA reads TGCAGCGTTGACGTTAAGGGGACAGGCGACTACACCGGGGAGCTGTTTTTT.

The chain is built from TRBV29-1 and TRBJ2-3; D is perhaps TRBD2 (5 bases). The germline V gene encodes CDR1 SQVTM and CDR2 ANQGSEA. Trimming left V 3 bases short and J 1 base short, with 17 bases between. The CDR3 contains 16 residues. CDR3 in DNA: TGCAGCGTTGATGGAACCGAGAGCGGAGGCACAGATACGCAGTATTTT. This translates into CSVDGTESGGTDTQYF.

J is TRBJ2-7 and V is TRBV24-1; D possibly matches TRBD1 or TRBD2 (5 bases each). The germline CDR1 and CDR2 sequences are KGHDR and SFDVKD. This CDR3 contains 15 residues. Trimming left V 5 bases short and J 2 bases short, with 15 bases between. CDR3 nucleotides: TGTGCCACCAGTGCCTCCCCGGGGACCACCTACGAGCAGTACTTC. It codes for CATSASPGTTYEQYF.